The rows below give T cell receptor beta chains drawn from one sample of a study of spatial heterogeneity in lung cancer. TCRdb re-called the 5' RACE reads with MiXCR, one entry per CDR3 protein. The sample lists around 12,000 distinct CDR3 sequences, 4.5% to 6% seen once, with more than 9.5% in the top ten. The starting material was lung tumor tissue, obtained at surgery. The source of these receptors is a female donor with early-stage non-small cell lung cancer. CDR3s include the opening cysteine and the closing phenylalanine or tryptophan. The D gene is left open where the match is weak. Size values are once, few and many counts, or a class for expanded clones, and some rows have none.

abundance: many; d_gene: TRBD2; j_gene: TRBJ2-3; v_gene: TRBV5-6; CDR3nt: TGTGCCAGCAGCTTTACTAGCGGGGGCCGGACAGATACGCAGTATTTT; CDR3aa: CASSFTSGGRTDTQYF
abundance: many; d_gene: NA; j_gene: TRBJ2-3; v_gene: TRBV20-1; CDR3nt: TGCAGTGCTAGGACCCTAGGGGATACGCAGTATTTT; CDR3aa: CSARTLGDTQYF
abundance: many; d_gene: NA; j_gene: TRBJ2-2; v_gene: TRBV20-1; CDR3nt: TGCAGTGCTAGAGATCAGGTTGCCGGGGAGCTGTTTTTT; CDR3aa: CSARDQVAGELFF
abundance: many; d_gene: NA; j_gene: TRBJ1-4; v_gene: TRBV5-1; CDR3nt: TGCGCCAGCAGCTTGGGACCAACTAATGAAAAACTGTTTTTT; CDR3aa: CASSLGPTNEKLFF
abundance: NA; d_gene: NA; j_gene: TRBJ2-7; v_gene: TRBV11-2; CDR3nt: TGTGCCAGCAGCTTAGATCCAGGGAGGAGGTCCGGCGAGCAGTACTTC; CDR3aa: CASSLDPGRRSGEQYF
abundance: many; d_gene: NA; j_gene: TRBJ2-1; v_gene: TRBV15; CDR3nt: TGTGCCACCAGCACCAAACGGGGGGCGTGGAGCAATGAGCAGTTCTTC; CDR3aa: CATSTKRGAWSNEQFF
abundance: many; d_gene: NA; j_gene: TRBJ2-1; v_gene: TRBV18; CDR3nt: TGTGCCAGCTCTCCGGGACTGACAAATGAGCAGTTCTTC; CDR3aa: CASSPGLTNEQFF
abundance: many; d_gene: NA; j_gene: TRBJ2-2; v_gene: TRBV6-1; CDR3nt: TGTGCCAGCAGGCAAAGGGGGAGGGGCGGCACCGGGGAGCTGTTTTTT; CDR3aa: CASRQRGRGGTGELFF
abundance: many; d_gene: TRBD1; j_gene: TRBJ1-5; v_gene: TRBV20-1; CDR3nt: TGCAGTGCTTTACAGGGGCCTAGCAATCAGCCCCAGCATTTT; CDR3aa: CSALQGPSNQPQHF
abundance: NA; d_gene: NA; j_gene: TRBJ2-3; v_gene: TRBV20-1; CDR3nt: TGCAGTGCTCTAAGCGTGCCGTTGACAGATACGCAGTATTTT; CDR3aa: CSALSVPLTDTQYF
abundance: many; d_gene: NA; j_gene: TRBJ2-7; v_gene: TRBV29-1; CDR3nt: TGCAGCGTTGGAACTCGCAGGGGAGGCGAGCAGTACTTC; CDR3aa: CSVGTRRGGEQYF
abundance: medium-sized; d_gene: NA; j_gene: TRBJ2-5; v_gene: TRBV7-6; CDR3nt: TGTGCCAGCAGCTTTGGGGGAGAGACCCAGTACTTC; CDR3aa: CASSFGGETQYF
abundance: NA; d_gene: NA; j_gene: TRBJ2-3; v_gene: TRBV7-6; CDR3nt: TGTGCCAGCAGCCAACAGCCGAGCACAGATACGCAGTATTTT; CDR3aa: CASSQQPSTDTQYF
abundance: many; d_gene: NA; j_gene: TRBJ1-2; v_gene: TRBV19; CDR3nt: TGTGCCAGTAGGACAAACGCAGGATCCCCTAACTATGGCTACACCTTC; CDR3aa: CASRTNAGSPNYGYTF
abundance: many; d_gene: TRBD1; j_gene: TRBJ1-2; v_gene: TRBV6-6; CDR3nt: TGTGCCAGCAGTACCAGGGGGAGCTATGGCTACACCTTC; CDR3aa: CASSTRGSYGYTF
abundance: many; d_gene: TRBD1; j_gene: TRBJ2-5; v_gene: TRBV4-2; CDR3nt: TGTGCCAGCAGCCAACTAGGACAGGGGGCTTGGGAGACCCAGTACTTC; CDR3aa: CASSQLGQGAWETQYF
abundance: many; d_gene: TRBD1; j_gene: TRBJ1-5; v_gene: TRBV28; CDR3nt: TGTGCCAGCAGAACAGGGGGCGTAGATCAGCCCCAGCATTTT; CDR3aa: CASRTGGVDQPQHF
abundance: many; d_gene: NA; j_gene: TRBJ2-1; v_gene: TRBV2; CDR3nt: TGTGCCAGCGGGGGACGCAATGAGCAGTTCTTC; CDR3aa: CASGGRNEQFF
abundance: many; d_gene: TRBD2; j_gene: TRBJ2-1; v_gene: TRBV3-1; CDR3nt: TGTGCCAGCAGCCAAGACAGCCTGCTACTAGCGGGGGCCCAGGAGCAGTTCTTC; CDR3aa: CASSQDSLLLAGAQEQFF
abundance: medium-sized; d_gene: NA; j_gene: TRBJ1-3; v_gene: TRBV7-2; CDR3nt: TGTGCCAGCAGCCTTCTGGGGGCGCTGGGAAACACCATATATTTT; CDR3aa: CASSLLGALGNTIYF
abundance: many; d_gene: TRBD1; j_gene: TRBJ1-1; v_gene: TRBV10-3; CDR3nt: TGTGCCATCAGTGAGTCTGGACAGGGGAGAACTGAAGCTTTCTTT; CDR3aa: CAISESGQGRTEAFF
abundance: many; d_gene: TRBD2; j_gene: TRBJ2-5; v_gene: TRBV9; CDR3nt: TGTGCCAGCAGCGTAGCGGGGTTTGGGACTAGCCGAGAGACCCAGTACTTC; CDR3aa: CASSVAGFGTSRETQYF
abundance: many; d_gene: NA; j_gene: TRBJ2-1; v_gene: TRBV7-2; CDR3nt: TGTGCCAGCAGCTTAGACCCTTCTTACAATGAGCAGTTCTTC; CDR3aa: CASSLDPSYNEQFF
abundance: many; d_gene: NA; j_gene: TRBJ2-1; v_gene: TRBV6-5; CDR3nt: TGTGCCAGCAGTCAATACTTTCCTAGGAAAAGAGAGCAGTTCTTC; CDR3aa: CASSQYFPRKREQFF
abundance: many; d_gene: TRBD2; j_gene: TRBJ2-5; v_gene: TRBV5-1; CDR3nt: TGCGCCAGCACAATTACTAGCGGGGGGCTTAGGACCCAGTACTTC; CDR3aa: CASTITSGGLRTQYF
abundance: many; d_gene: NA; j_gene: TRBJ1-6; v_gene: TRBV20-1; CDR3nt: TGCAGTGCTAGGACGTACCGCTCCTATAATTCACCCCTCCACTTT; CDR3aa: CSARTYRSYNSPLHF
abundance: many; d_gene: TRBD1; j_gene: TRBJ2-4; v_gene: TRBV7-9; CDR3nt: TGTGCCAGCAGGGGGGACAGCAGGTCTAAAAACATTCAGTACTTC; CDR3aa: CASRGDSRSKNIQYF
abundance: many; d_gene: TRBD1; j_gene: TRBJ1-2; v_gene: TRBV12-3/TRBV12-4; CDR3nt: TGTGCCAGCAGTTCCAGGGGGCGAGTCCCAACGTCTGACTATGGCTACACCTTC; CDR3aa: CASSSRGRVPTSDYGYTF
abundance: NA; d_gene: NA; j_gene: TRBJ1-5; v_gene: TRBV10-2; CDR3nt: TGCGCCAGCAGCGCCGGAGGAATTGGCAATCAGCCCCAGCATTTT; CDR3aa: CASSAGGIGNQPQHF
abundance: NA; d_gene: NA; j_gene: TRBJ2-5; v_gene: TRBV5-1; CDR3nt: TGCGCCAGCAGCTTGGTGGGCGGTTCTGTGGAGACCCAGTACTTC; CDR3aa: CASSLVGGSVETQYF
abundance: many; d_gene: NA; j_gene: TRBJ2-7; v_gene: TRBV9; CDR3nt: TGTGCCAGCAGCCCCAATTTGGGCCTCAGGGAGCAGTACTTC; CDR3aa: CASSPNLGLREQYF
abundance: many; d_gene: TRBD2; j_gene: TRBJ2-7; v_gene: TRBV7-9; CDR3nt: TGTGCCAGCAGCCACGCGGGGAGGGATCCCGAGCAGTACTTC; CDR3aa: CASSHAGRDPEQYF
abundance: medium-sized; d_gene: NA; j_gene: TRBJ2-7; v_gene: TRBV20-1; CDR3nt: TGCAGTGCCCCCAGACGTGGCGAGCAGTACTTC; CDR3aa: CSAPRRGEQYF
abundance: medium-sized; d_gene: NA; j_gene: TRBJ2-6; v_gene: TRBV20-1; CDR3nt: TGCAGTGCTAGAGATCGAGAGCTCTCTGGGGCCAACGTCCTGACTTTC; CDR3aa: CSARDRELSGANVLTF
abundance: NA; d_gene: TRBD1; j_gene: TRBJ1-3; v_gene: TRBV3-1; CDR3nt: TGTGCCAGCAGCCAAGGCATCACAGGGGGTGGAAACACCATATATTTT; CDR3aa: CASSQGITGGGNTIYF
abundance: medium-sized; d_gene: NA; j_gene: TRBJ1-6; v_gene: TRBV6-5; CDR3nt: TGTGCCAGCAGGCGTTTCGGACGGGAGAATTCACCCCTCCACTTT; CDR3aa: CASRRFGRENSPLHF
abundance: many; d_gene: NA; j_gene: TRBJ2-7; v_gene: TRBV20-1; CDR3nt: TGCAGTGCGGGAGATCCTCACAGGGAAAACGAGCAGTACTTC; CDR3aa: CSAGDPHRENEQYF
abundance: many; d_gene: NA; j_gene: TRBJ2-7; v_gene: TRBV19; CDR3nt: TGTGCCAGTAGTGCCTCCGGGACACCCTCCTACGAGCAGTACTTC; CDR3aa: CASSASGTPSYEQYF
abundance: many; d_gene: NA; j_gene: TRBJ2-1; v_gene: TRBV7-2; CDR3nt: TGTGCCAGCAGCTTAGCGTGGCGGGGCGGTGAGCAGTTCTTC; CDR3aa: CASSLAWRGGEQFF
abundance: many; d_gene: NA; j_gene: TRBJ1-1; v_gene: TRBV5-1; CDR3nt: TGCGCCAGCAGCTTGGGGAGGGTCGTCGGCATGAACACTGAAGCTTTCTTT; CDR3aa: CASSLGRVVGMNTEAFF
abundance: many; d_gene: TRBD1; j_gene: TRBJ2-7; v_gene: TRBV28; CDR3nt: TGTGCCAGCAGACAGGGGACAGGCTTTACCTACGAGCAGTACTTC; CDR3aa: CASRQGTGFTYEQYF
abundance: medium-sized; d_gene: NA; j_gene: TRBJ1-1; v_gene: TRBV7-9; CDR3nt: TGTGCCAGCAGCTTAGCGGCGGGACTTGAAGCTTTCTTT; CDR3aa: CASSLAAGLEAFF
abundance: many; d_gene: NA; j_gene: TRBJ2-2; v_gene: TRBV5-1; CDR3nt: TGCGCCAGCAGCTTCCGGGGGCCAGACACCGGGGAGCTGTTTTTT; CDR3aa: CASSFRGPDTGELFF
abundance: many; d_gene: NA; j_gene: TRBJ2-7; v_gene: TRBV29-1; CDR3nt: TGCAGCGTTGAAGTCGACTACGAGCAGTACTTC; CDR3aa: CSVEVDYEQYF
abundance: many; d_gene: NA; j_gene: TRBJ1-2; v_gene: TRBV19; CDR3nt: TGTGCCAGTAAGAGGGGTGCAGGCTACACCTTC; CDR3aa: CASKRGAGYTF